Sequencing of this TCR beta chain was carried out in a study of control samples from healthy donors and cancer patients. The CDR3 loop spans 15 amino acids. Germline V gene sequence: CDR1 WNHNN, CDR2 SYGVQD (reference sequence). V was clipped by 1 base and J by 12 bases, with 19 bases between them. Repertoires were generated with immunoSEQ multiplex PCR, while TCRdb's copy carries only in-frame clones and drops some. The sample lists about 65,000 clones, about nine tenths seen once, with around 1.3% in the top ten. Material for sequencing was PBMCs. The TCR sequence derives from a woman aged 50 to 60 with colorectal cancer. The J gene is TRBJ2-1, the V gene TRBV10-1; possibly TRBD2 for D (6 bases). The DNA of the CDR3 is TGCGCCAGCAGTGAGTTTGCGGGACCCACAAAAGGGCAGTTCTTC. Encoded protein: CASSEFAGPTKGQFF.